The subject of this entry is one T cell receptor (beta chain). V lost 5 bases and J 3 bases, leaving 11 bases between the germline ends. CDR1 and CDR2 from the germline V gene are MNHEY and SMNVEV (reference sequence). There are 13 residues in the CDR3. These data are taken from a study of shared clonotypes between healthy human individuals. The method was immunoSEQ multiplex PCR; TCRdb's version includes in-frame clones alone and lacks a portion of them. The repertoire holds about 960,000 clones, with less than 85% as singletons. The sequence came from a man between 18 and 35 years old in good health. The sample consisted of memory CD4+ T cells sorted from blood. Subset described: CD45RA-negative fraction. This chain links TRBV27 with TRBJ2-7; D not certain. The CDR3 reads CASSRNSYYEQYF. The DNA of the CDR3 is TGTGCCAGCAGTCGAAACAGCTACTACGAGCAGTACTTC.